Listed here are 5 T cell receptor beta chains from one sample, sequenced in a study of control samples from healthy donors and cancer patients. Assay used: immunoSEQ multiplex PCR; TCRdb lists only in-frame clones, some missing. This sample has almost 95,000 clones, with roughly nine tenths found just once. Sequencing was performed on blood. These receptors were taken from a woman under 30 in good health.

The CDR3 DNA is TGTGCCAGCAGTTTAAACAGGGTCTATAATTCACCCCTCCACTTT. It specifies CASSLNRVYNSPLHF. The chain employs TRBV27 and TRBJ1-6, with TRBD1 as a possible D gene (6 bases). The CDR3 has 15 residues. V was clipped by 2 bases and J by 3 bases, with 8 bases between them. Germline V gene sequence: CDR1 MNHEY, CDR2 SMNVEV (reference sequence).

Note on this clone: Without the conserved terminal phenylalanine or tryptophan, this CDR3 likely stems from a read error. No DNA is shown, since the ends of the CDR3 on it are uncertain; the CDR3 is the one TCRdb lists. The rearrangement joins TRBV20-1 to TRBJ1-2; the table assigns TRBD1, which was not confirmed against the DNA. From its first to its last residue, the CDR3 has 8 amino acids. The germline gives CDR1 DFQATT, CDR2 SNEGSKA (reference sequence). Here the CDR3 reads CSARTGRV.

The chain joins TRBV27 to TRBJ1-2; 7 bases are a match to TRBD1. CDR1 and CDR2 (germline): MNHEY, SMNVEV (reference sequence). The CDR3 extends over 14 amino acids. J was trimmed by 1 base and V by 4 bases; bases with no gene match: 3. The CDR3, as DNA: TGTGCCAGCAGTTCGACAGGGTTTAACTATGGCTACACCTTC. Translating it yields CASSSTGFNYGYTF.

The CDR3 is CASSQEQVYNEQFF. The DNA of the CDR3 is TGTGCCAGCTCACAGGAACAGGTCTACAATGAGCAGTTCTTC. The V gene is TRBV18, the J gene TRBJ2-1; a possible D gene is TRBD1 (5 bases). From germline, CDR1 is KGHSH and CDR2 LQKENI. The CDR3 is made up of 14 amino acids. The V and J ends lost 4 bases and 3 bases respectively, with 10 bases between them.

V usage is TRBV4-1 and J usage is TRBJ2-5, with D possibly TRBD1 on 7 matching bases. The germline V and J ends were trimmed by 4 bases and 5 bases, with 23 bases remaining between them. The CDR3 runs 17 residues. Germline V lookup: CDR1 MGHRA, CDR2 YSYEKL. CDR3 sequence reads: CASSPTPFGGGAETQYF. Here the CDR3 DNA reads TGCGCCAGCAGCCCAACGCCTTTCGGAGGGGGCGCGGAGACCCAGTACTTC.